These 5 T cell receptor beta chains came from one sample sequenced in a study of cytomegalovirus exposure and HLA in healthy donors. Primers for the PCR totalled 60 Vbeta and 13 Jbeta. Assay: immunoSEQ multiplex PCR; the TCRdb copy retains only in-frame clones and omits some. The table shows over 80,000 clones, with approximately 72% occurring only once. Material for sequencing was PBMCs. The receptors were gathered from a woman in her thirties or forties in good health and CMV-seronegative.

The CDR3 reads CASSIRGLPGTDTQYF. DNA of the CDR3: TGTGCCAGTAGTATAAGGGGACTTCCAGGCACAGATACGCAGTATTTT. V gene TRBV19 combines with J gene TRBJ2-3; D is possibly TRBD2 (6 bases). Trimming took 2 bases from V and 1 from J, leaving 13 bases between them. Germline V gene sequence: CDR1 LNHDA, CDR2 SQIVND (reference sequence). The length of the CDR3 is 16 residues.

V and J are TRBV28 and TRBJ1-2; D gene ambiguous. The CDR3 is 11 amino acids. V shed 5 bases and J shed 1 base, with 2 bases lying between them. Germline assignment: CDR1 MDHEN and CDR2 SYDVKM. The CDR3, as DNA: TGTGCCAGCAGTCATAACTATGGCTACACCTTC. Translating gives CASSHNYGYTF.

This chain links TRBV9 with TRBJ2-5, with 9 bases lining up with TRBD1. Germline V gene lookup returns CDR1 SGDLS and CDR2 YYNGEE. After removal of 6 bases from V and 8 bases from J, the junction contained 8 bases not matched to a gene. The CDR3 has 13 residues. This CDR3 is CASTGGTGSTQYF. As DNA, the CDR3 is TGTGCCAGCACCGGGGGGACAGGGAGTACCCAGTACTTC.

This clone was seen a handful of times. The chain recombines TRBV6-6 with TRBJ1-5; D remains unclear. This CDR3 spans 16 amino acids. V gave up 3 bases and J gave up 0 bases, with 12 bases separating them. Looked up from germline, CDR1 is MNHNY and CDR2 is SVGAGI (reference sequence). Here the CDR3 reads CASSYGGRYSNQPQHF. The DNA of the CDR3 is TGTGCCAGCAGTTATGGAGGGAGATATAGCAATCAGCCCCAGCATTTT.

This clone was detected only once. The chain combines TRBV10-3 with TRBJ2-5; 8 nucleotides line up with TRBD2. Germline V gene lookup returns CDR1 ENHRY and CDR2 SYGVKD. The CDR3 runs 17 residues. With V trimmed by 2 bases and J by 4 bases, 12 bases remained unmatched. CDR3: CAISEGAGVGIVETQYF. As DNA, the CDR3 is TGTGCCATCAGTGAGGGAGCGGGAGTGGGTATCGTAGAGACCCAGTACTTC.